The table lists the clone carrying this TCR beta chain with many counts. This specimen comes from a study of blood T cells in healthy people across ages. The V segment lost 5 bases and the J segment 6 bases; nucleotides outside the gene matches: 4. Germline values: CDR1 MNHNY, CDR2 SVGAGI (reference sequence). The CDR3 runs to 13 residues. Next came a second PCR, run for roughly 6 to 11 cycles, which used a sample-barcoded 5' primer along with a J-beta primer mix. TCRdb used MiXCR to reprocess the 5' RACE reads, holding one entry per CDR3 protein. The sample includes about 580,000 distinct CDR3 sequences, around 50% seen only once; the top ten take 20% to 25%.

The clonotype was recovered from a man older than 75 in good health. This chain joins TRBV6-6 and TRBJ1-5, with 7 bases aligning to TRBD1. The sample consisted of blood. The CDR3 DNA sequence: TGTGCCAGCAGTGACAGGGTGGTTCAGCCCCAGCATTTT. It encodes CASSDRVVQPQHF.